This T cell receptor beta chain was documented in a study of T-cell reconstitution after alpha-beta-depleted transplantation in children. The library targeted TCRbeta and was prepared with unique molecular identifiers. TCRdb called the PCR reads again in MiXCR, with one record for every CDR3 protein. The profile shows about 540,000 distinct CDR3 sequences, about 16% of them singletons. The CDR3 extends over 12 amino acids. The germline V and J ends were trimmed by 7 bases and 5 bases, with 14 bases remaining between them. Germline values: CDR1 DFQATT, CDR2 SNEGSKA (reference sequence). The clonotype was recovered from a human donor who donated a stem cell graft to a child with acute lymphoblastic leukemia. The chain is built from TRBV20-1 and TRBJ1-1; TRBD1 might be the D (6 bases). The starting material was PBMCs from the stem cell graft donor, obtained from the stem cell graft. In DNA form, the CDR3 reads TGCAGTGTTGACACAGGGAGAACTGAAGCTTTCTTT. Protein product: CSVDTGRTEAFF.